The 24 T cell receptor beta chains in this list originate from one sample, sequenced in a study of T cells in Graves' hyperthyroidism and ophthalmopathy. The CDR3 regions of TCR beta were amplified from RNA transcripts. The HTBI primer set served for first-round RT-PCR of the TCR CDR3. TCRdb ran MiXCR on the multiplex PCR reads and lists one entry per CDR3 protein. The table shows some 700,000 distinct CDR3 sequences, with 15% to 20% occurring only once. Material: blood. Every receptor here comes from a man aged 50 to 59 with Graves' hyperthyroidism.

At least ten counts were recorded for this clonotype. V is TRBV28 and J is TRBJ2-2; D assignment may be TRBD1 or TRBD2 (5 bases each). Per the germline V gene, CDR1 is MDHEN and CDR2 is SYDVKM. The V gene lost 5 bases and the J gene lost 9 bases, with 7 bases spanning the gap. This CDR3 spans 11 amino acids. DNA for the CDR3: TGTGCCAGCAGTCAGGGACGGGAGCTGTTTTTT. It specifies CASSQGRELFF.

This clonotype was detected only a few times. The chain has TRBV19 and TRBJ2-1, with 11 bases that match TRBD2. With 6 bases clipped from V and 4 bases from J, the junction kept 5 bases outside the gene matches. The germline CDR1 and CDR2 sequences are LNHDA and SQIVND (reference sequence). The CDR3 runs 15 residues. CDR3: CASRLAGVSYNEQFF. The CDR3 nucleotides read TGTGCCAGTAGACTAGCGGGAGTATCATACAATGAGCAGTTCTTC.

This clonotype was counted at least ten times. The chain links TRBV6-2 or TRBV6-3 to TRBJ2-1; no definite D call. Germline V lookup: CDR1 MNHEY, CDR2 SVGEGT. CDR3 length: 16 residues. Trimming left V 7 bases short and J 8 bases short, with 24 bases between. The CDR3 protein is CASISGLSNRIDEQFF. The CDR3 DNA is TGTGCCAGCATTTCCGGGCTCTCCAACCGGATCGATGAGCAGTTCTTC.

This clonotype occurred a few times. The V call is TRBV7-9, the J call TRBJ2-2; D is possibly TRBD1 (6 bases). This CDR3 has 15 residues. Per germline, CDR1 SEHNR and CDR2 FQNEAQ (reference sequence). The V end was cut by 4 bases, the J end by 2 bases, with 11 bases between. Here the CDR3 DNA reads TGTGCCAGCAGCTCAGTAGGGGGTAACACCGGGGAGCTGTTTTTT. This encodes CASSSVGGNTGELFF.

This clonotype was observed once. DNA for the CDR3: TGTGCCAGCACCCAAAGGTCGGTGGCCGGGGAGCTGTTTTTT. Translation: CASTQRSVAGELFF. The chain uses TRBV6-1 and TRBJ2-2; D call uncertain. The V gene's germline CDR1 is MNHNS and CDR2 SASEGT. V was trimmed by 7 bases and J by 6 bases, leaving 15 bases between them. CDR3 length equals 14 residues.

In this sample, this clonotype turned up many times. The J gene is TRBJ2-5, the V gene TRBV14; weak D call: TRBD1 (7 bases). Between the trimmed V and J ends, which lost 2 bases and 5 bases, there was a span of 21 bases. The CDR3 sequence is 17 residues long. The germline V gene encodes CDR1 SGHDN and CDR2 FVKESK. DNA for the CDR3: TGTGCCAGCAGCCAATCGCGGGACAGTCTCCGGGGGGAGACCCAGTACTTC. Translation: CASSQSRDSLRGETQYF.

This clonotype was recorded many times. V gene TRBV5-6 combines with J gene TRBJ2-7; no clear D gene. The CDR3 consists of 11 residues. V lost 3 bases and J lost 6, with 7 bases in between. Germline V gene lookup returns CDR1 SGHDT and CDR2 YYEEEE. The CDR3 sequence is CASSSASEQYF. CDR3 bases: TGTGCCAGCAGCTCAGCTTCCGAGCAGTACTTC.

This clonotype has a count of ten or more. The chain combines TRBV6-2 or TRBV6-3 with TRBJ2-7; no clear D. From germline, CDR1 is MNHEY and CDR2 SVGEGT. The CDR3 runs to 16 residues. Trimming took off 5 bases at V and 3 bases at J, with 20 bases between the two ends. In nucleotides, the CDR3 is TGTGCCAGCAGTCCCCGTGGCAGGCGAACAATCTACGAGCAGTACTTC. Its protein product is CASSPRGRRTIYEQYF.

This chain uses TRBV18 with TRBJ1-1; D not certain. The CDR3 runs 14 residues. From germline, CDR1 is KGHSH and CDR2 LQKENI. V lost 2 bases to trimming and J lost 1 base, with 8 bases between them. The CDR3: CASSPSGRNTEAFF. The CDR3 nucleotides are TGTGCCAGCTCACCAAGTGGACGGAACACTGAAGCTTTCTTT.

Only a few counts were recorded for this clonotype. The CDR3 reads CASSLGDRLWTEAFF. For the CDR3, the DNA is TGTGCCAGCAGCTTAGGGGACCGATTGTGGACTGAAGCTTTCTTT. V and J are TRBV11-2 and TRBJ1-1, with TRBD1 as a possible D gene (5 bases). V lost 1 base, J lost 5 bases, and 14 bases lay in between. The CDR3 has 15 residues. Per germline, CDR1 SGHAT and CDR2 FQNNGV.

V and J are TRBV7-9 and TRBJ1-1, with 7 positions matching TRBD1. CDR3 length: 14 amino acids. The trim removed 5 bases at V and 3 bases at J, leaving 6 bases unmatched. CDR1 and CDR2 (germline): SEHNR, FQNEAQ (reference sequence). This chain's CDR3 is CASSLGQRYTEAFF. The CDR3 DNA is TGTGCCAGCAGCCTGGGACAGCGATACACTGAAGCTTTCTTT.

A word on this clonotype: An end of the junction does not agree with germline; a read error may underlie this. The CDR3 nucleotides are TGTGCCTGGACCAGGGACCCGGGGACCGGGGGGCTGTTTTTT. Translating it yields CAWTRDPGTGGLFF. The rearrangement links TRBV30 to TRBJ2-2, with a possible D match to TRBD2 (6 bases). Germline CDR1 and CDR2: GTSNPN and SVGIG (reference sequence). The CDR3 runs to 14 residues. The full variable domain, in which reference TRBV30 and TRBJ2-2 provide the parts outside the CDR3, is SQTIHQWPATLVQPVGSPLSLECTVEGTSNPNLYWYRQAAGRGLQLLFYSVGIGQISSEVPQNLSASRPQDRQFILSSKKLLLSDSGFYLCAWTRDPGTGGLFFGEGSRLTVL.

The chain employs TRBV4-2 and TRBJ2-1, with TRBD2 identical over 13 bases. The germline V gene encodes CDR1 LGHNA and CDR2 YNFKEQ. Trimming at V came to 4 bases and at J to 10 bases, leaving 10 bases not matched to a gene. The CDR3 has 16 amino acids. CDR3 sequence: CASSPLTSGRAEEQFF. CDR3 bases: TGTGCCAGCAGCCCGTTAACTAGCGGGAGGGCAGAAGAGCAGTTCTTC.

This clonotype was counted ten times or more. V and J are TRBV2 and TRBJ2-5, with 10 bases matching TRBD2. The CDR3 totals 14 residues. Germline V CDR1 and CDR2: SNHLY, FYNNEI. CDR3 in DNA: TGTGCGATTATGGGGCTAGCGGGAGTGGAGACCCAGTACTTC. As protein: CAIMGLAGVETQYF. The full variable domain, in which reference TRBV2 and TRBJ2-5 provide the parts outside the CDR3, is EPEVTQTPSHQVTQMGQEVILRCVPISNHLYFYWYRQILGQKVEFLVSFYNNEISEKSEIFDDQFSVERPDGSNFTLKIRSTKLEDSAMYFCAIMGLAGVETQYFGPGTRLLVL.

This clonotype was found many times. This chain connects TRBV19 to TRBJ1-6; D is ambiguous. The CDR3 is 13 residues long. In germline, CDR1 is LNHDA, CDR2 SQIVND (reference sequence). V was clipped by 4 bases and J by 9 bases, with 10 bases between them. CDR3 sequence reads: CASSRTPGSPLHF. The CDR3 nucleotides are TGTGCCAGTAGTAGGACTCCTGGTTCACCCCTCCACTTT.

In this sample, this clonotype turned up a few times. This chain uses TRBV20-1 with TRBJ1-5, with no clear D. The germline V and J ends were trimmed by 1 base and 4 bases, with 17 bases remaining between them. The CDR3 spans 16 residues. The germline CDR1 and CDR2 sequences are DFQATT and SNEGSKA (reference sequence). CDR3 amino acids: CSARGARRDGNQPQHF. The CDR3 DNA follows: TGCAGTGCTAGAGGGGCCCGGAGGGATGGAAATCAGCCCCAGCATTTT.

This clonotype has ten or more counts. The chain is built from TRBV12-3 or TRBV12-4 and TRBJ2-7, with D tentatively TRBD1 (6 bases). CDR3 length: 14 amino acids. Deletions cut 3 bases from V and 7 bases from J, with 16 bases between. The CDR3 nucleotides read TGTGCCAGCAGTTTTTGGGGGCTCTCGAGTGAGCAGTACTTC. It specifies CASSFWGLSSEQYF.

This clonotype occurred many times. The chain uses TRBV7-2 and TRBJ2-5; D is undetermined. Looked up from germline, CDR1 is SGHTA and CDR2 is FQGNSA. Trimming stripped 3 bases from V and 5 bases from J, with 10 bases between. This CDR3 has 13 amino acids. CDR3 bases: TGTGCCAGCAGCTTTACAAGGCACGAGACCCAGTACTTC. It yields the protein CASSFTRHETQYF.

This clonotype was seen many times. The rearrangement links TRBV29-1 to TRBJ2-5, with 7 bases fitting TRBD1. This CDR3 is built from 18 residues. The trim removed 3 bases at V and 1 base at J, leaving 17 bases unmatched. Germline V gene lookup returns CDR1 SQVTM and CDR2 ANQGSEA. The CDR3: CSVDRRKGQSSFQETQYF. In DNA form, the CDR3 reads TGCAGCGTTGACCGAAGAAAGGGACAGAGCTCTTTCCAAGAGACCCAGTACTTC.

On this clonotype: A single base separates this from a much larger clone, so it may be a read error. The rearrangement uses TRBV20-1 and TRBJ2-1, with 9 bases matching TRBD2. The CDR3 runs to 14 residues. With V trimmed by 3 bases and J by 9 bases, 9 bases remained unmatched. Germline CDR1 is DFQATT and CDR2 is SNEGSKA (reference sequence). The CDR3 DNA reads as TGCAGTGCTAGGGTCGGACTAGCGAGAGGTGAGCAGTTCTTC. Amino acids: CSARVGLARGEQFF.

The chain employs TRBV10-3 and TRBJ2-1; tentative D call: TRBD1 (5 bases). The germline V gene has CDR1 ENHRY and CDR2 SYGVKD. The V end lost 5 bases, the J end lost 6 bases, and 11 bases lay between the germline ends. The CDR3 has 13 amino acids. The CDR3 spells CAISLTEANEQFF. Here the CDR3 DNA reads TGTGCCATCAGTTTGACAGAGGCCAATGAGCAGTTCTTC.

This clonotype was counted a few times. This chain connects TRBV9 to TRBJ2-1; no firm D call. CDR1 is SGDLS, CDR2 YYNGEE, per germline. The CDR3 consists of 15 residues. Deletions cut 4 bases from V and 5 bases from J, with 16 bases between. CDR3 sequence (DNA): TGTGCCAGCAGCTATCGAGTGGTAGCAGACAATGAGCAGTTCTTC. Encoded protein: CASSYRVVADNEQFF.

In this sample, this clonotype turned up a few times. The chain carries TRBV6-5 and TRBJ1-2; D is unresolved. Trimming took 0 bases from V and 5 from J, leaving 13 bases between them. CDR3 length: 15 residues. The V gene's germline CDR1 is MNHEY and CDR2 SVGAGI. CDR3 protein: CASSYSAVAKYGYTF. The CDR3 DNA follows: TGTGCCAGCAGTTACTCGGCTGTGGCCAAGTATGGCTACACCTTC.

The V call is TRBV19, the J call TRBJ1-1, with 7 bases matching TRBD1. The germline gives CDR1 LNHDA, CDR2 SQIVND (reference sequence). The CDR3 extends over 13 amino acids. Unmatched junction bases numbered 2, after V lost 4 bases and J lost 3 bases. CDR3 amino acids: CASSTDRDTEAFF. Written as DNA, the CDR3 is TGTGCCAGTAGTACTGACAGGGACACTGAAGCTTTCTTT.